This TCR beta chain emerged from a study of blood T cell repertoires in COVID-19. Whole-study context: Samples of COVID-19 (acute and convalescent) were obtained from the United States, Italy and Spain. T cells, B-cell-depleted T cells, or PBMCs provided the cDNA or gDNA that served as material.

Seattle patient enrollment occurred during active infection, with longitudinal follow-up thereafter. Source study methods: The assay estimated nucleated cells by amplifying reference gene primers. Libraries were prepared by immunoSEQ multiplex PCR; TCRdb keeps only in-frame clonotypes and omits some of them. V and J calls and clone size are as listed in that table; D and trimming were resolved from the DNA. Here the sample spans 150,000 to 200,000 clones, roughly three quarters being singletons. This clone was seen more than once but under ten times. The same CDR3 is also encoded by other DNA sequences in this sample. The TCR comes from a woman aged 40 to 50 with COVID-19, enrolled during active disease. Input material: peripheral blood.

The CDR3 is CATSRDRGPYEQYF. The CDR3 coding sequence is TGTGCCACCAGCAGAGATAGAGGGCCCTACGAGCAGTACTTC. The rearrangement links TRBV15 to TRBJ2-7, with D perhaps matching TRBD2 (5 bases). CDR1 is LNHNV and CDR2 is YYDKDF in the germline V gene (reference sequence). CDR3 length equals 14 residues. Deletions cut 0 bases from V and 2 bases from J, with 8 bases between.